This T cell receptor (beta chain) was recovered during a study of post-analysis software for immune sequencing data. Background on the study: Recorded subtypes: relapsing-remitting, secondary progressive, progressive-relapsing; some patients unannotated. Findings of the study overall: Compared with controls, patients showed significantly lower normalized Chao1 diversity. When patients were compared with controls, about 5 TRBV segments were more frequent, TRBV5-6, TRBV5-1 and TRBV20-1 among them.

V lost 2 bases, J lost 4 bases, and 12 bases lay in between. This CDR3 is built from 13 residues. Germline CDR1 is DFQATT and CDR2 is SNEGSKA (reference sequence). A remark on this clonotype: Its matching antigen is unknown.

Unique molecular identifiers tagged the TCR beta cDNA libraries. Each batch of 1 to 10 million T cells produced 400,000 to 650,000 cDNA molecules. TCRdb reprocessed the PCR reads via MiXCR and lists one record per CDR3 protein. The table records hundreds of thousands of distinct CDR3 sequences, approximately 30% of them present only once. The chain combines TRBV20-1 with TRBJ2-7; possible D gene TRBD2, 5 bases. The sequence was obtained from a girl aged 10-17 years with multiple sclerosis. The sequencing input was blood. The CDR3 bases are TGCAGTGCTAGACATCGGGGATATTACGAGCAGTACTTC. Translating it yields CSARHRGYYEQYF.